This T cell receptor (beta chain) is drawn from a study of radiotherapy plus CTLA-4 blockade in lung cancer. Looking at the study overall: Objective responses occurred in approximately 18% of patients; around 30% had disease control.

Study-level findings and limits: Tumor-origin TCR clones grew in blood after radiotherapy plus ipilimumab. The best prediction of response reportedly came from early blood T cell clone dynamics, with interferon-beta.

In regard to this clone: Its antigen is undetermined.

The table came from immunoSEQ multiplex PCR; TCRdb's copy has only in-frame clones and leaves some out. The sample holds some 110,000 clones, 78% seen once. The CDR3 extends over 16 amino acids. V was trimmed by 4 bases and J by 0 bases, leaving 14 bases between them. Germline lookup yields CDR1 SGHDT and CDR2 YYEEEE. This material consisted of peripheral blood, taken from a patient treated with radiotherapy plus ipilimumab. This rearrangement joins TRBV5-6 to TRBJ2-1, with a weak D call TRBD1 (6 bases). The origin of this receptor is a human donor with non-small cell lung cancer who had a partial response to radiotherapy plus ipilimumab. The CDR3 DNA is TGTGCCAGCAGCCGGCTGAGGGGGAGCTCCTACAATGAGCAGTTCTTC. It encodes CASSRLRGSSYNEQFF.